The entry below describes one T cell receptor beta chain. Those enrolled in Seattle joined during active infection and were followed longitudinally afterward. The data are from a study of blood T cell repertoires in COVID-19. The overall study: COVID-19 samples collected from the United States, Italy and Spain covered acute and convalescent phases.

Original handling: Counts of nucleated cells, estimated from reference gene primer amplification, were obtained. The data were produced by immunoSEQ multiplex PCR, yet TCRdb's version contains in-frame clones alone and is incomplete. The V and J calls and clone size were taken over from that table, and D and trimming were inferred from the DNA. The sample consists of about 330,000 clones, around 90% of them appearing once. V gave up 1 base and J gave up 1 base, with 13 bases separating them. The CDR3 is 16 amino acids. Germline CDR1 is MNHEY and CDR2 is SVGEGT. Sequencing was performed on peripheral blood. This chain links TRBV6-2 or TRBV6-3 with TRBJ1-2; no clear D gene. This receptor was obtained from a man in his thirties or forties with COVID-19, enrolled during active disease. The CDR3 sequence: CASSYYDTYFNYGYTF. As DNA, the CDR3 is TGTGCCAGCAGTTACTACGACACCTACTTTAACTATGGCTACACCTTC.